A selection of T cell receptor beta chains follows, all from one sample in a study of T cell responses to AZD1222 COVID-19 vaccine. Some clones are missing from TCRdb's copy, which holds only in-frame ones; the method was immunoSEQ multiplex PCR. The table has approximately 150,000 clones, about 92% seen once. The starting material was peripheral blood, obtained 28 days after the second AZD1222 dose. The receptors were gathered from an adult who received the AZD1222 COVID-19 vaccine. Both conserved end residues are part of each CDR3.

v_call: TRBV13
j_call: TRBJ1-1
cdr3_aa: CASSLKGQGAEAFF

v_call: TRBV11-2
j_call: TRBJ1-1
cdr3_aa: CASSIQEDTEAFF

v_call: TRBV6-1
j_call: TRBJ1-2
cdr3_aa: CASSEGLRIYGYTF

v_call: TRBV19
j_call: TRBJ2-3
cdr3_aa: CASSIYRGLGTDTQYF

v_call: TRBV13
j_call: TRBJ1-1
cdr3_aa: CASSPPGQRPYTEAFF

v_call: TRBV5-6
j_call: TRBJ1-2
cdr3_aa: CASSLGGHRYGYTF

v_call: TRBV18
j_call: TRBJ1-2
cdr3_aa: CASAGQANYGYTF

v_call: TRBV14
j_call: TRBJ2-1
cdr3_aa: CASSQSPGLSYNEQFF

v_call: TRBV27
j_call: TRBJ1-5
cdr3_aa: CASSLLWNQPQHF

v_call: TRBV18
j_call: TRBJ1-2
cdr3_aa: CASSPRTGGNYGYTF

v_call: TRBV6-1
j_call: TRBJ1-2
cdr3_aa: CASSELDSLGYGYTF

v_call: TRBV7-8
j_call: TRBJ1-2
cdr3_aa: CASSSTGGNGYTF

v_call: TRBV11-3
j_call: TRBJ1-1
cdr3_aa: CASSRDSNTEAFF

v_call: TRBV19
j_call: TRBJ1-1
cdr3_aa: CASSLGRAGVGAFF

v_call: TRBV5-1
j_call: TRBJ2-5
cdr3_aa: CASSLLQGIETQYF

v_call: TRBV5-1
j_call: TRBJ1-1
cdr3_aa: CASSLGGVGTEAFF

v_call: TRBV19
j_call: TRBJ1-2
cdr3_aa: CASTRGTGLSYGYTF

v_call: TRBV7-2
j_call: TRBJ1-1
cdr3_aa: CASSLGTNTEAFF

v_call: TRBV7-8
j_call: TRBJ2-1
cdr3_aa: CASSPASGRYNEQFF

v_call: TRBV2
j_call: TRBJ2-7
cdr3_aa: CASSARRGHEQYF

v_call: TRBV20-1
j_call: TRBJ2-4
cdr3_aa: CSASVWAKNIQYF

v_call: TRBV6-2/TRBV6-3
j_call: TRBJ2-6
cdr3_aa: CASSTPRADSGANVLTF

v_call: TRBV6-1
j_call: TRBJ1-3
cdr3_aa: CASSELRGTSGNTIYF

v_call: TRBV18
j_call: TRBJ1-5
cdr3_aa: CASSPPSPRSNQPQHF

v_call: TRBV12-3/TRBV12-4
j_call: TRBJ1-6
cdr3_aa: CASSPGYRSPLHF

v_call: TRBV5-6
j_call: TRBJ2-1
cdr3_aa: CASSQPGGLLEGQFF

v_call: TRBV19
j_call: TRBJ1-1
cdr3_aa: CASSMGFRQVNTEAFF

v_call: TRBV6-5
j_call: TRBJ1-2
cdr3_aa: CASSYRDSGYGYTF

v_call: TRBV6-5
j_call: TRBJ1-4
cdr3_aa: CASSYSKGGKLFF

v_call: TRBV5-6
j_call: TRBJ1-2
cdr3_aa: CASSFGSYGYTF

v_call: TRBV12-3/TRBV12-4
j_call: TRBJ1-1
cdr3_aa: CASSRMNTEAFF

v_call: TRBV10-3
j_call: TRBJ2-1
cdr3_aa: CASRGQRIDEQFF

v_call: TRBV3-1/TRBV3-2
j_call: TRBJ2-1
cdr3_aa: CASSHEGEQFF

v_call: TRBV12-5
j_call: TRBJ1-5
cdr3_aa: CASGQGAYQPQHF

v_call: TRBV9
j_call: TRBJ2-3
cdr3_aa: CASSVGVSFTDTQYF

v_call: TRBV11-2
j_call: TRBJ2-5
cdr3_aa: CASSLARPGGGGTQYF

v_call: TRBV11-2
j_call: TRBJ1-2
cdr3_aa: CASSFMQAADGYTF

v_call: TRBV3-1/TRBV3-2
j_call: TRBJ1-1
cdr3_aa: CASSQDVGEMNTEAFF

v_call: TRBV19
j_call: TRBJ1-6
cdr3_aa: CASRSGRIDSPLHF

v_call: TRBV6-5
j_call: TRBJ1-4
cdr3_aa: CASRGSRGRGEKLFF

v_call: TRBV25-1
j_call: TRBJ1-3
cdr3_aa: CASSESRGDGNTIYF

v_call: TRBV2
j_call: TRBJ1-4
cdr3_aa: CASSVAGGKLFF

v_call: TRBV27
j_call: TRBJ1-5
cdr3_aa: CASSLIQGDQPQHF

v_call: TRBV7-6
j_call: TRBJ2-5
cdr3_aa: CASSLVLETQYF

v_call: TRBV30
j_call: TRBJ2-7
cdr3_aa: CAWSTYGGAGEQYF

v_call: TRBV7-2
j_call: TRBJ1-2
cdr3_aa: CASSLIAQAEPLYGYTF